The rows below give T cell receptor beta chains drawn from one sample of a study of T-cell reconstitution after alpha-beta-depleted transplantation in children. TCRdb called the PCR reads again in MiXCR, with one record for every CDR3 protein. Among 600,000 or so distinct CDR3 sequences, roughly 23% were seen once, and the ten largest hold less than 15%. The starting material was PBMCs, mostly from graft donor cells, obtained 360 days after TCRalphabeta/CD19-depleted stem cell transplant. The origin of the receptors is a boy in the first two years of life who had a stem cell transplant for acute myeloid leukemia, so the T cells may come from the graft donor. Each CDR3 is given with its conserved first and last residue. D genes are given only for firm matches. Some rows mark clone size as missing; the rest say once, few, many or name a class of expanded clone.

j_call d_call clone_size v_call cdr3_aa cdr3_nt
TRBJ2-1 NA few TRBV21-1 CASPSPGLGYNEQFF TGTGCCAGTCCCTCTCCGGGACTGGGTTACAATGAGCAGTTCTTC
TRBJ2-3 TRBD2 many TRBV4-2 CASSQEVAGSTDTQYF TGTGCCAGCAGCCAAGAGGTAGCGGGGAGCACAGATACGCAGTATTTT
TRBJ1-1 NA NA TRBV29-1 CSVSTGTDTEAFF TGCAGCGTTTCTACAGGTACGGACACTGAAGCTTTCTTT
TRBJ2-1 TRBD1 NA TRBV4-3 CASSHTGTGGNEQFF TGCGCCAGCAGCCATACCGGGACAGGGGGCAATGAGCAGTTCTTC
TRBJ2-1 NA many TRBV21-1 CASSTSGTGRNGSSYNEQFF TGTGCCAGCAGCACCTCCGGGACAGGGAGAAACGGAAGCTCCTACAATGAGCAGTTCTTC
TRBJ1-2 NA few TRBV28 CASRMSYGYTF TGTGCCAGCAGGATGTCCTATGGCTACACCTTC
TRBJ2-3 NA NA TRBV4-1 CATQNPGRNTDTQYF TGCGCCACCCAAAACCCGGGACGGAACACAGATACGCAGTATTTT
TRBJ2-3 TRBD2 NA TRBV5-5 CASTNPGGWSDTQYF TGTGCCAGCACGAACCCGGGGGGTTGGTCAGATACGCAGTATTTT
TRBJ1-5 NA few TRBV5-1 CASSLVGTQPQHF TGCGCCAGCAGCTTGGTGGGGACTCAGCCCCAGCATTTT
TRBJ2-6 TRBD2 few TRBV18 CASSSLAGGPPVNSGANVLTF TGTGCCAGCTCATCACTAGCGGGGGGGCCTCCAGTCAACTCTGGGGCCAACGTCCTGACTTTC
TRBJ2-7 TRBD1 few TRBV4-3 CASSPGQNSYEQYF TGCGCCAGCAGCCCGGGACAGAACTCCTACGAGCAGTACTTC
TRBJ1-1 NA many TRBV12-3/TRBV12-4 CASSLPQEVNTEAFF TGTGCCAGCAGTCTTCCACAGGAGGTGAACACTGAAGCTTTCTTT
TRBJ2-1 TRBD2 few TRBV20-1 CSARGEGNAYNEQFF TGCAGTGCTAGAGGGGAGGGGAATGCCTACAATGAGCAGTTCTTC
TRBJ2-4 TRBD2 many TRBV5-1 CASSPSGGAPFHAKNIQYF TGCGCCAGCAGCCCTAGCGGGGGGGCACCGTTTCACGCCAAAAACATTCAGTACTTC
TRBJ2-3 NA many TRBV6-5 CASSYSQDRVTDTQYF TGTGCCAGCAGTTACTCCCAGGACAGAGTCACAGATACGCAGTATTTT
TRBJ2-7 NA many TRBV20-1 CSARGDTYSYEQYF TGCAGTGCTAGGGGGGACACCTACTCCTACGAGCAGTACTTC
TRBJ2-7 TRBD1 NA TRBV9 CASSAVGQDNEQYF TGTGCCAGCAGCGCGGTAGGACAGGACAACGAGCAGTACTTC
TRBJ2-3 TRBD2 once TRBV14 CASSQDWSGGADTQYF TGTGCCAGCAGCCAAGACTGGAGCGGGGGGGCAGATACGCAGTATTTT
TRBJ1-6 TRBD1 NA TRBV5-1 CASRPRQGGSPLHF TGCGCCAGCAGGCCAAGACAGGGCGGTTCACCCCTCCACTTT
TRBJ2-1 TRBD1 many TRBV5-6 CASSTRDRGVWEQFF TGTGCCAGCAGCACCCGGGACAGGGGCGTATGGGAGCAGTTCTTC
TRBJ2-7 NA many TRBV3-1 CASSGEGSWGFYEQYF TGTGCCAGCAGCGGAGAGGGCTCTTGGGGATTTTACGAGCAGTACTTC
TRBJ2-7 TRBD1 NA TRBV5-1 CASSLVRTGSIYEQYF TGCGCCAGCAGCTTGGTAAGGACAGGGAGTATCTACGAGCAGTACTTC